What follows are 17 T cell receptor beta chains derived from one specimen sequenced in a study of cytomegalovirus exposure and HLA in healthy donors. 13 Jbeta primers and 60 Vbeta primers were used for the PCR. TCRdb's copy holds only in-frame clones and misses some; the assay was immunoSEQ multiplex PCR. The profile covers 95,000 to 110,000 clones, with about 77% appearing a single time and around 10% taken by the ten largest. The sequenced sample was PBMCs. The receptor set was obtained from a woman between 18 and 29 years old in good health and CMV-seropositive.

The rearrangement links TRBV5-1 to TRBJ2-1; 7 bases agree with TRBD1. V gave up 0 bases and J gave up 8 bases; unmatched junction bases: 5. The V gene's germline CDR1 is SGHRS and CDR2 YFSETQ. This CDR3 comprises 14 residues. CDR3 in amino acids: CASSLVGTAYEQFF. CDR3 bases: TGCGCCAGCAGCTTGGTTGGGACAGCTTATGAGCAGTTCTTC.

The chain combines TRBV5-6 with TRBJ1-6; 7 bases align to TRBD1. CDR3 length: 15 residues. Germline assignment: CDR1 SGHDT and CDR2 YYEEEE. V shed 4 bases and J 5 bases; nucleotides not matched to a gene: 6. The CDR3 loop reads CASSRWDSNNSPLHF. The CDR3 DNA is TGTGCCAGCAGCCGTTGGGACAGCAATAATTCACCCCTCCACTTT.

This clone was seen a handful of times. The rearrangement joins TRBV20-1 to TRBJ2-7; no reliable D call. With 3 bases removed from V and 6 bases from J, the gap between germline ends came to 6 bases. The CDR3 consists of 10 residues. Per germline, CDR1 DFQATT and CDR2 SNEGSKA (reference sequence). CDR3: CSARRSEQYF. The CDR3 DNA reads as TGCAGTGCTAGGAGGAGCGAGCAGTACTTC.

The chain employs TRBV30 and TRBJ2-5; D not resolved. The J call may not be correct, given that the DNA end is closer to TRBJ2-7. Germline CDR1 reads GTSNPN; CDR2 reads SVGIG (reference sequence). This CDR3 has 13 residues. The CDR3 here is CAWSGDLTYEQYF. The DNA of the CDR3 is TGTGCCTGGAGTGGTGACTTGACTTACGAGCAGTACTTC.

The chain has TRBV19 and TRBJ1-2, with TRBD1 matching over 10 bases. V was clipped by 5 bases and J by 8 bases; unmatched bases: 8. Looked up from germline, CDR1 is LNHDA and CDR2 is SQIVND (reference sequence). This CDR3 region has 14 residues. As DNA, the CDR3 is TGTGCCAGTAGTTTGACAGGGGGCGCATCCGGCTACACCTTC. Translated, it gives CASSLTGGASGYTF.

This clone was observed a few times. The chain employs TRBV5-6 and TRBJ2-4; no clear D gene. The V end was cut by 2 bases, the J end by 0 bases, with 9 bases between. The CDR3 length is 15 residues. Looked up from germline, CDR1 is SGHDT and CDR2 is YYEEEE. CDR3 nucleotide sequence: TGTGCCAGCAGCTTTTACAGTCTAGCCAAAAACATTCAGTACTTC. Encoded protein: CASSFYSLAKNIQYF.

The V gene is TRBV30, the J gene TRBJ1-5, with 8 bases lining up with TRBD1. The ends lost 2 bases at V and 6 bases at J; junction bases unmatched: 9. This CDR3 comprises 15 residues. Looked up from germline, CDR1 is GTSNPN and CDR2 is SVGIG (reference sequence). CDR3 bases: TGTGCCTGGAGTTCCCCAGGACAGGGCGTTCAGCCCCAGCATTTT. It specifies CAWSSPGQGVQPQHF.

The CDR3, as DNA: TGTGCCAGCAGCTTAGTTACGGGGGATGAGCAGTTCTTC. Protein: CASSLVTGDEQFF. This chain connects TRBV7-8 to TRBJ2-1; TRBD2 might be the D (6 bases). Germline V gene lookup returns CDR1 SGHVS and CDR2 FQNEAQ. V was trimmed by 1 base and J by 8 bases, leaving 9 bases between them. The CDR3 has 13 residues. Drawing the rest from reference TRBV7-8 and TRBJ2-1, the complete variable domain is GAGVSQSPRYKVAKRGQDVALRCDPISGHVSLFWYQQALGQGPEFLTYFQNEAQLDKSGLPSDRFFAERPEGSVSTLKIQRTQQEDSAVYLCASSLVTGDEQFFGPGTRLTVL.

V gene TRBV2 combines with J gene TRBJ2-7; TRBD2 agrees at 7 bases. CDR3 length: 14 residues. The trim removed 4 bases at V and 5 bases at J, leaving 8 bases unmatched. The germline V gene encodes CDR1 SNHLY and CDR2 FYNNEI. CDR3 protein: CASSVSGGSHEQYF. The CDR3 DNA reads TGTGCCAGCAGTGTCTCGGGCGGGAGCCACGAGCAGTACTTC.

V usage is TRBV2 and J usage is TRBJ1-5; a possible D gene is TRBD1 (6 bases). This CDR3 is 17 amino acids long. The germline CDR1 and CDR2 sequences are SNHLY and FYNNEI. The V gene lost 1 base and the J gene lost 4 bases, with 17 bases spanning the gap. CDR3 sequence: CASSEGQGINRNQPQHF. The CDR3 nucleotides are TGTGCCAGCAGTGAAGGGCAGGGGATAAATCGTAATCAGCCCCAGCATTTT.

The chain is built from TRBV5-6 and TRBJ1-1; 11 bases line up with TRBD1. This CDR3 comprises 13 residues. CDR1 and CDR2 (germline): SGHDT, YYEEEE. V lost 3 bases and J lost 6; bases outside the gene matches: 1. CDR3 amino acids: CASSWTGGPEAFF. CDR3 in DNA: TGTGCCAGCAGCTGGACAGGGGGCCCTGAAGCTTTCTTT.

In DNA, the CDR3 is TGTGCCAGCAGCTTAGACGGACTAGCGGGAGGCAGGGTCGGGGAGCTGTTTTTT. It is translated as CASSLDGLAGGRVGELFF. The rearrangement joins TRBV11-2 to TRBJ2-2; TRBD2 aligns across 14 bases. V lost 0 bases to trimming and J lost 7 bases; unmatched junction nucleotides: 7. Germline V gives CDR1 SGHAT, CDR2 FQNNGV. The CDR3 covers 18 residues.

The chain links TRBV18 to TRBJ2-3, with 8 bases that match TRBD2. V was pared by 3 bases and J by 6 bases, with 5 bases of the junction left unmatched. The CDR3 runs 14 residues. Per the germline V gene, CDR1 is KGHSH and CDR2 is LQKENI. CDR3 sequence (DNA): TGTGCCAGCTCACCGCCTCTAGCGGGTGATACGCAGTATTTT. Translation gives CASSPPLAGDTQYF.

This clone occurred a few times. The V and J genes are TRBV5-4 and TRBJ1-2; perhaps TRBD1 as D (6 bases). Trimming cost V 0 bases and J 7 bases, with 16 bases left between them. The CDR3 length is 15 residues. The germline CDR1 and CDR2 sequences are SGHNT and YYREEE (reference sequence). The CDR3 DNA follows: TGTGCCAGCAGCTTGGGGGGGCAGGGTCTCAGTGGCTACACCTTC. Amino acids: CASSLGGQGLSGYTF.

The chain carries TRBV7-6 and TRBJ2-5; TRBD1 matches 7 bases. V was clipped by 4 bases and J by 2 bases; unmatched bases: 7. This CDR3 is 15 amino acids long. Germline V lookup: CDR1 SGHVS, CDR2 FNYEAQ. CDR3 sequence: CASSYTQGLQETQYF. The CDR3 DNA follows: TGTGCCAGCAGCTATACACAGGGGTTGCAAGAGACCCAGTACTTC.

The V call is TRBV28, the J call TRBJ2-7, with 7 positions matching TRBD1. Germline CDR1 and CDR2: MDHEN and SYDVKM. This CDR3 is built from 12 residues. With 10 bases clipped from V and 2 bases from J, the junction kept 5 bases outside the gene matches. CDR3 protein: CATRDSPYEQYF. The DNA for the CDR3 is TGTGCCACCCGGGACAGCCCCTACGAGCAGTACTTC.

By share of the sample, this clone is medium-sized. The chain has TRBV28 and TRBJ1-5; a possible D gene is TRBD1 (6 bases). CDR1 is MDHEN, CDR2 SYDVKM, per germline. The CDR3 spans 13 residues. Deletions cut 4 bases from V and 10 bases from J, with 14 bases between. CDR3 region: CASSYGTMGPQHF. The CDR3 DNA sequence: TGTGCCAGCAGTTACGGGACAATGGGTCCCCAGCATTTT.